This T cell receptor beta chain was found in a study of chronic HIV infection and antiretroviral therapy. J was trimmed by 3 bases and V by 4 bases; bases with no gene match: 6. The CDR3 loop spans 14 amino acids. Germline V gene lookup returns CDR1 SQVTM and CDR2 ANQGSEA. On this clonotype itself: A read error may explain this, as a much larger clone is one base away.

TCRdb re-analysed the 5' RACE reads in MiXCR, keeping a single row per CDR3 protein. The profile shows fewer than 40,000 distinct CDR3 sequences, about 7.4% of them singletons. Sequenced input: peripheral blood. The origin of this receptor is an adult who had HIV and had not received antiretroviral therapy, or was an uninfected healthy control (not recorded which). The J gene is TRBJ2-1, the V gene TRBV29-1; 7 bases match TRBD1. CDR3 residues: CSVVYRGHYNEQFF. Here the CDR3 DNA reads TGCAGCGTTGTATACAGGGGCCACTACAATGAGCAGTTCTTC.